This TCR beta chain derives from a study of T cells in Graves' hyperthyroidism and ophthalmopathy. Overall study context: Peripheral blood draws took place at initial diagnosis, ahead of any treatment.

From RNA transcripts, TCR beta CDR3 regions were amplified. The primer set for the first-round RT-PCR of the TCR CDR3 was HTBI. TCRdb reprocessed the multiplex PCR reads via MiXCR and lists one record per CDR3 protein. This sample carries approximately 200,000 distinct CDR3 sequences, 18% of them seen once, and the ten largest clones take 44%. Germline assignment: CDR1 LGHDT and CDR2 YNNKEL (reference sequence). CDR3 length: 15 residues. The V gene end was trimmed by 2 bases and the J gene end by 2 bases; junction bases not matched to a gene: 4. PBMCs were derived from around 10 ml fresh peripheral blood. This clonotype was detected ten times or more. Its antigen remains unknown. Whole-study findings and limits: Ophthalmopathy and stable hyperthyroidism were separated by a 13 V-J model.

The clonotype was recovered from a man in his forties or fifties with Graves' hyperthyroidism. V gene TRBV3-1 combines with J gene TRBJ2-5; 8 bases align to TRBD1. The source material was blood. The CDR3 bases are TGTGCCAGCAGCCAAATGGGACAGGCACAAGAGACCCAGTACTTC. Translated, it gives CASSQMGQAQETQYF.